A selection of T cell receptor beta chains follows, all from one sample in a study of blood T cells in healthy people across ages. MiXCR, run by TCRdb on the 5' RACE reads, gives a single entry per CDR3 protein. The sample has more than 1,400,000 distinct CDR3 sequences, roughly 45% seen once. Sequencing used blood. These TCRs come from a woman between 18 and 29 years old in good health. Each CDR3 is given with its conserved first and last residue. A D gene is named only where the DNA matches it firmly. A clone size is listed for some rows: how often the clone was seen (once, few, many), or a class if it is expanded.

J gene	D gene	clone size	V gene	CDR3 protein	CDR3 DNA
TRBJ1-2	-	few	TRBV6-5	CASRDNTARYGYTF	TGTGCCAGCAGGGATAACACGGCCCGCTATGGCTACACCTTC
TRBJ2-3	-	few	TRBV7-2	CASSFWGRDTQYF	TGTGCCAGCAGCTTTTGGGGACGAGATACGCAGTATTTT
TRBJ2-3	TRBD1	-	TRBV4-1	CASSQEYRGSDTQYF	TGCGCCAGCAGCCAAGAGTACAGGGGGTCGGATACGCAGTATTTT
TRBJ2-5	-	-	TRBV12-3/TRBV12-4	CASGGGFSNEQYF	TGTGCCTCAGGAGGAGGGTTTAGCAATGAGCAGTACTTC
TRBJ2-3	-	-	TRBV15	CASRTRSGGRAVADTQYF	TGTGCCTCCAGAACGAGAAGTGGCGGCAGGGCCGTGGCAGATACGCAGTATTTT
TRBJ2-7	-	-	TRBV28	CASAPGGVEQYF	TGTGCCAGCGCCCCCGGCGGGGTCGAGCAGTACTTC
TRBJ2-2	-	-	TRBV15	CATSRDLTGELFF	TGTGCCACCAGCAGAGATTTGACCGGGGAGCTGTTTTTT
TRBJ1-1	-	few	TRBV6-2/TRBV6-3	CASSYLGVRLSNTEAFF	TGTGCCAGCAGTTACCTAGGGGTTCGGTTATCGAACACTGAAGCTTTCTTT
TRBJ2-5	TRBD2	-	TRBV7-6	CASSLGLGPTGETQYF	TGTGCCAGCAGCCTAGGACTAGGCCCCACGGGGGAGACCCAGTACTTC
TRBJ1-2	TRBD1	-	TRBV3-1	CASSQWTGANYGYTF	TGTGCCAGCAGCCAATGGACAGGGGCTAACTATGGCTACACCTTC
TRBJ1-2	-	few	TRBV29-1	CSASYSGAYGYTF	TGCAGCGCTAGCTATTCGGGGGCCTATGGCTACACCTTC
TRBJ2-5	-	many	TRBV28	CASSLMRHQPAQETQYF	TGTGCCAGCAGTTTGATGCGACACCAACCAGCCCAAGAGACCCAGTACTTC
TRBJ1-2	-	few	TRBV10-3	CAISDGGGYTF	TGTGCCATCAGTGATGGGGGTGGCTACACCTTC
TRBJ1-2	-	-	TRBV13	CASSSDEIPGTANYGYTF	TGTGCCAGCAGCTCCGACGAGATTCCCGGGACGGCCAACTATGGCTACACCTTC
TRBJ2-3	TRBD2	-	TRBV6-6	CASDSGSESKSTDTQYF	TGTGCCAGCGATAGCGGGAGTGAGTCCAAAAGCACAGATACGCAGTATTTT
TRBJ2-3	-	-	TRBV7-2	CASSQLYGTDTQYF	TGTGCCAGCAGCCAACTATACGGCACAGATACGCAGTATTTT
TRBJ2-7	-	few	TRBV10-3	CAISPSSGDYEQYF	TGTGCCATCAGCCCGAGTAGCGGTGACTACGAGCAGTACTTC
TRBJ2-3	TRBD2	-	TRBV7-9	CASSPPLARGSTDTQYF	TGTGCCAGCAGCCCCCCACTAGCGCGGGGTAGCACAGATACGCAGTATTTT
TRBJ2-5	-	few	TRBV25-1	CASAYFAGGGQETQYF	TGTGCCAGCGCCTACTTCGCAGGGGGAGGGCAAGAGACCCAGTACTTC
TRBJ2-1	TRBD2	-	TRBV7-6	CASSLRGGGASNEQFF	TGTGCCAGCAGCTTAAGGGGCGGGGGGGCCTCAAATGAGCAGTTCTTC
TRBJ1-1	TRBD1	-	TRBV5-1	CASCLQGDTEAFF	TGCGCCAGCTGCCTGCAGGGGGACACTGAAGCTTTCTTT
TRBJ2-7	-	-	TRBV9	CASSVGSPAPVHEQYF	TGTGCCAGCAGCGTAGGATCACCAGCCCCCGTCCACGAGCAGTACTTC
TRBJ2-5	-	-	TRBV9	CASGEGGGYQETQYF	TGTGCCAGCGGTGAGGGGGGGGGATACCAAGAGACCCAGTACTTC
TRBJ2-1	-	-	TRBV4-2	CASSQDASETYNEQFF	TGTGCCAGCAGCCAAGACGCTAGCGAGACCTACAATGAGCAGTTCTTC
TRBJ2-3	-	-	TRBV30	CAWSPSDIATDTQYF	TGTGCCTGGAGTCCCAGCGATATAGCCACAGATACGCAGTATTTT
TRBJ1-2	-	few	TRBV21-1	CASSKGLDRDGYTF	TGTGCCAGCAGCAAAGGACTAGACAGGGATGGCTACACCTTC
TRBJ2-3	TRBD1	-	TRBV12-3/TRBV12-4	CASKRDSATDTQYF	TGTGCCAGCAAAAGGGACAGTGCCACAGATACGCAGTATTTT
TRBJ2-3	-	few	TRBV6-2/TRBV6-3	CASSYLGIRVDTQYF	TGTGCCAGCAGTTACTTAGGGATCCGAGTAGATACGCAGTATTTT
TRBJ2-7	-	-	TRBV6-6	CASTPPGGRYEQYF	TGTGCCAGCACCCCGCCGGGGGGCCGTTACGAGCAGTACTTC
TRBJ2-6	-	-	TRBV5-1	CANSFGAGQRYSGANVLTF	TGCGCCAACAGCTTTGGGGCGGGACAGAGATACTCTGGGGCCAACGTCCTGACTTTC
TRBJ2-1	TRBD2	few	TRBV12-3/TRBV12-4	CASSLRGSLGNEQFF	TGTGCCAGCAGTTTGCGGGGGAGTTTGGGCAATGAGCAGTTCTTC
TRBJ2-4	TRBD1	-	TRBV18	CASSPTTGVDGIQYF	TGTGCCAGCTCACCCACAACAGGGGTCGATGGCATTCAGTACTTC
TRBJ2-7	TRBD2	-	TRBV7-9	CASSLPLAGSYEQYF	TGTGCCAGCAGCTTACCGCTAGCGGGGTCCTACGAGCAGTACTTC